This T cell receptor (beta chain) was documented in a study of cytomegalovirus exposure and HLA in healthy donors. Overall study findings and caveats: Specific recognition of CMV antigens was confirmed in vitro for three chains (all CMV-associated).

From germline, CDR1 is MNHEY and CDR2 SVGAGI. J was trimmed by 7 bases and V by 9 bases; bases with no gene match: 14. The CDR3 loop spans 15 amino acids. In regard to this clone: The antigen is unknown.

Primers for the PCR totalled 60 Vbeta and 13 Jbeta. TCRdb's copy holds only in-frame clones and misses some; the assay was immunoSEQ multiplex PCR. The top ten clones hold around 4.6% of a sample with under 200,000 clones, roughly 74% of them seen once. The genes are TRBV6-5 and TRBJ1-5; the match to TRBD1 covers 8 bases. This TCR was recovered from a male donor in good health and CMV-seronegative. Input material: PBMCs. CDR3: CARPTGQGAKQPQHF. The CDR3 coding sequence is TGTGCCAGACCAACTGGACAGGGAGCGAAACAGCCCCAGCATTTT.